The text below deals with one T cell receptor (beta chain). This sample was taken from a study of shared clonotypes between healthy human individuals. Clones were read by immunoSEQ multiplex PCR, and TCRdb kept only the in-frame ones, dropping some. The sample carries hundreds of thousands of clones, around 79% recorded once. Germline V gene sequence: CDR1 SGHAT, CDR2 FQNNGV. V lost 5 bases to trimming and J lost 2 bases, with 12 bases between them. The CDR3 runs 14 residues. The chain recombines TRBV11-2 with TRBJ2-5, with D possibly TRBD1 on 6 matching bases. The TCR comes from a middle-aged woman in good health. Some clones in this sample may be carry-over from other donors' samples. Sequencing used PBMCs. The CDR3 DNA reads as TGTGCCAGCAGCGGCCGGGACACACAAGAGACCCAGTACTTC. This codes for CASSGRDTQETQYF. Full variable domain (missing parts from reference TRBV11-2 and TRBJ2-5): EAGVAQSPRYKIIEKRQSVAFWCNPISGHATLYWYQQILGQGPKLLIQFQNNGVVDDSQLPKDRFSAERLKGVDSTLKIQPAKLEDSAVYLCASSGRDTQETQYFGPGTRLLVL.